The rows below give T cell receptor beta chains drawn from one sample of a study of OX40 agonist ivuxolimab in advanced cancers. Only in-frame clones appear in the TCRdb table, and some are missing; sequencing was by immunoSEQ multiplex PCR. The table includes under 70,000 clones, roughly 80% detected once. Sequencing used CD4+ or CD8+ T cells sorted from blood, obtained in a trial of the OX40 agonist ivuxolimab. The receptor set was obtained from an adult with an advanced solid tumor such as melanoma, head and neck, liver or kidney cancer. CDR3s include the opening cysteine and the closing phenylalanine or tryptophan. Fields, in order: J gene, V gene, clone size, D gene, CDR3 protein, CDR3 DNA. The D gene is left open where the match is weak. Expanded clones are given a class, and other clones once, few, many or no size at all.

TRBJ1-1 | TRBV7-9 | few | NA | CASSPLRANTEAFF | TGTGCCAGCAGCCCCCTCCGGGCGAACACTGAAGCTTTCTTT
TRBJ2-3 | TRBV5-1 | NA | TRBD2 | CASSFLNSGGSTDTQYF | TGCGCCAGCAGCTTCCTAAATAGCGGGGGTAGCACAGATACGCAGTATTTT
TRBJ2-2 | TRBV15 | NA | NA | CATSRDTKARGELFF | TGTGCCACCAGCAGAGATACTAAAGCCCGCGGGGAGCTGTTTTTT
TRBJ1-1 | TRBV27 | NA | TRBD1 | CASRTGGENTEAFF | TGTGCCAGCAGGACAGGGGGCGAGAACACTGAAGCTTTCTTT
TRBJ1-1 | TRBV7-3 | NA | NA | CASSLQAGLGTEAFF | TGTGCCAGCAGCTTACAAGCAGGGCTTGGAACTGAAGCTTTCTTT
TRBJ1-1 | TRBV5-1 | NA | NA | CASSLEPGPNTEAFF | TGCGCCAGCAGCTTGGAACCAGGTCCGAACACTGAAGCTTTCTTT
TRBJ1-1 | TRBV13 | NA | NA | CASSLGNPDTEAFF | TGTGCCAGCAGCTTGGGGAATCCGGACACTGAAGCTTTCTTT
TRBJ2-3 | TRBV7-3 | NA | TRBD2 | CASSTSGGALTDTQYF | TGTGCCAGCAGCACTAGCGGGGGGGCCCTGACAGATACGCAGTATTTT
TRBJ2-5 | TRBV7-9 | NA | NA | CASSLVVGMETQYF | TGTGCCAGCAGCTTAGTCGTGGGTATGGAGACCCAGTACTTC
TRBJ1-5 | TRBV2 | NA | NA | CASSETDRGQPQHF | TGTGCCAGCAGTGAAACGGACAGAGGGCAGCCCCAGCATTTT
TRBJ1-5 | TRBV15 | NA | NA | CATSRVQHQPQHF | TGTGCCACCAGCAGAGTCCAGCATCAGCCCCAGCATTTT
TRBJ2-5 | TRBV6-5 | NA | NA | CASSHRAGETQYF | TGTGCCAGCAGTCACAGGGCCGGGGAGACCCAGTACTTC
TRBJ2-3 | TRBV29-1 | NA | NA | CSAAPRQSPRADTQYF | TGCAGCGCCGCCCCTCGACAGTCTCCCCGGGCAGATACGCAGTATTTT
TRBJ1-1 | TRBV29-1 | NA | NA | CSVDRAGMGTEAFF | TGCAGCGTTGATCGGGCAGGGATGGGCACTGAAGCTTTCTTT
TRBJ1-2 | TRBV5-6 | NA | NA | CASSSNLVGQPYGYTF | TGTGCCAGCAGCTCTAATTTGGTCGGACAGCCCTATGGCTACACCTTC
TRBJ2-3 | TRBV6-1 | NA | NA | CASSPGLGTDTQYF | TGTGCCAGCTCCCCGGGTCTAGGCACAGATACGCAGTATTTT
TRBJ2-7 | TRBV11-2 | NA | NA | CASSRLGRGTYEQYF | TGTGCCAGCAGCCGCCTCGGGCGGGGTACCTACGAGCAGTACTTC
TRBJ1-2 | TRBV4-1 | few | TRBD1 | CASSQQGAAINYGYTF | TGCGCCAGCAGCCAACAGGGGGCGGCCATAAACTATGGCTACACCTTC
TRBJ1-1 | TRBV27 | NA | NA | CASSLLERTTDAFF | TGTGCCAGCAGTTTATTGGAACGGACTACGGATGCTTTCTTT
TRBJ2-2 | TRBV7-3 | NA | NA | CASSLTGLGTGELFF | TGTGCCAGCAGCTTAACAGGGTTAGGCACCGGGGAGCTGTTTTTT